These 17 T cell receptor beta chains came from one sample sequenced in a study of beta chain features in type 1 diabetes (dated by TCRdb to 2016 to 2019). Which antigens these TCRs recognize remains unknown. Library creation used the immunoSEQ multiplex PCR assay. The entire isolated RNA was reverse transcribed using the High Capacity cDNA Reverse Transcription Kit, and thus expressed TCRB transcripts were sequenced. What TCRdb holds here is the immuneACCESS table cut down to in-frame rearrangements. Part of the clones is not present; checked against another copy, under half of the missing clones reflect an unresolved V gene, and the others are unexplained. The sample contains around 40,000 clones, roughly 70% of them found a single time. The ten largest make up more than 2% of the sample. Study-level results and caveats: A moderate but significant shortening of TCRB CDR3 length was observed in type 1 diabetes patients in all four CD4+ subsets.

The sample comprised Tregs from blood. The cell subset or site label here, explained by the study, means: regulatory CD4+ T cells. The source is a woman aged 18-29 years with type 1 diabetes.

The chain couples TRBV10-2 to TRBJ1-1; 7 bases are shared with TRBD1. V shed 8 bases, J shed 0 bases, and the junction held 6 bases outside the gene matches. Germline loops: CDR1 WSHSY, CDR2 SAAADI. CDR3 length: 14 amino acids. The CDR3 here is CASGPGGMNTEAFF. The CDR3 DNA reads TGCGCCAGCGGTCCAGGGGGTATGAACACTGAAGCTTTCTTT.

The V gene is TRBV5-6, the J gene TRBJ1-2; D is unresolved. The CDR3 is made up of 13 amino acids. Trimming cost V 4 bases and J 5 bases, with 12 bases left between them. CDR1 is SGHDT and CDR2 is YYEEEE in the germline V gene. Here the CDR3 DNA reads TGTGCCAGCAGCCCCCCAGGCCCTTATGGCTACACCTTC. This codes for CASSPPGPYGYTF.

The genes are TRBV9 and TRBJ2-4, with 15 bases fitting TRBD2. The junction had 9 bases not matched to a gene; V was cut back by 4 bases and J by 10 bases. The CDR3 length is 16 residues. Germline values: CDR1 SGDLS, CDR2 YYNGEE. Written as DNA, the CDR3 is TGTGCCAGCAGCCCAGGGACTAGCGGGGGGACCGGGATTCAGTACTTC. Translated, it gives CASSPGTSGGTGIQYF. Using reference TRBV9 and TRBJ2-4 for the parts outside the CDR3, the full variable domain is DSGVTQTPKHLITATGQRVTLRCSPRSGDLSVYWYQQSLDQGLQFLIQYYNGEERAKGNILERFSAQQFPDLHSELNLSSLELGDSALYFCASSPGTSGGTGIQYFGAGTRLSVL.

This chain uses TRBV7-9 with TRBJ2-7; 8 bases fit TRBD1. The junction had 1 base not matched to a gene; V was cut back by 2 bases and J by 4 bases. Germline V CDR1 and CDR2: SEHNR, FQNEAQ (reference sequence). This CDR3 region has 13 residues. The CDR3 region is CASSLQGAYEQYF. CDR3 nucleotides: TGTGCCAGCAGCTTACAGGGGGCGTACGAGCAGTACTTC.

V gene TRBV10-3 combines with J gene TRBJ1-2, with 8 bases fitting TRBD1. The length of the CDR3 is 13 residues. With 6 bases clipped from V and 0 bases from J, the junction kept 0 bases outside the gene matches. Germline CDR1 ENHRY, CDR2 SYGVKD. The CDR3 is CAIRGQANYGYTF. CDR3 nucleotide sequence: TGTGCCATCAGGGGACAGGCTAACTATGGCTACACCTTC.

This clone was observed a single time. The V and J genes are TRBV19 and TRBJ1-5, with 10 bases lining up with TRBD1. The CDR3 consists of 17 residues. Germline V gene lookup returns CDR1 LNHDA and CDR2 SQIVND (reference sequence). Losses at the gene ends were 4 bases for V and 7 bases for J; bases not matched to a gene: 13. CDR3 in amino acids: CASSNGATGGAYQPQHF. CDR3 bases: TGTGCCAGTAGTAATGGTGCGACAGGGGGCGCGTACCAGCCCCAGCATTTT.

This clone has just one count. The chain combines TRBV11-2 with TRBJ2-1; 8 bases are a match to TRBD2. Germline lookup yields CDR1 SGHAT and CDR2 FQNNGV. The CDR3 is made up of 13 amino acids. With V trimmed by 3 bases and J by 9 bases, 4 bases remained unmatched. CDR3 amino acids: CASSLGLVSEQFF. Written as DNA, the CDR3 is TGTGCCAGCAGCTTGGGACTAGTCAGTGAGCAGTTCTTC.

This rearrangement joins TRBV9 to TRBJ2-2; 9 bases are a match to TRBD2. The CDR3 runs to 15 residues. In germline, CDR1 is SGDLS, CDR2 YYNGEE. Trimming took 1 base from V and 4 from J; bases not matched to a gene: 2. In DNA, the CDR3 is TGTGCCAGCAGCGTAACTAGCGGGTTCACCGGGGAGCTGTTTTTT. This sequence encodes CASSVTSGFTGELFF.

The V and J genes are TRBV5-1 and TRBJ2-3; 13 nucleotides agree with TRBD2. The CDR3 runs to 16 residues. Per germline, CDR1 SGHRS and CDR2 YFSETQ. V shed 4 bases, J shed 1 base, and the junction held 3 bases outside the gene matches. CDR3 amino acids: CASSRGLAGGTDTQYF. DNA of the CDR3: TGCGCCAGCAGCCGAGGACTAGCGGGAGGCACAGATACGCAGTATTTT.

The chain uses TRBV5-1 and TRBJ1-5, with 7 bases aligning to TRBD1. Germline V lookup: CDR1 SGHRS, CDR2 YFSETQ. The ends lost 0 bases at V and 4 bases at J; junction bases unmatched: 4. The CDR3 spans 15 residues. This CDR3 is CASSLETGRNQPQHF. CDR3 bases: TGCGCCAGCAGCTTGGAGACAGGGCGAAATCAGCCCCAGCATTTT.

Only a few counts were recorded for this clone. V gene TRBV10-1 combines with J gene TRBJ2-1; TRBD2 matches at 11 bases. V shed 6 bases and J 4 bases; nucleotides not matched to a gene: 8. The germline V gene has CDR1 WNHNN and CDR2 SYGVQD (reference sequence). CDR3 length: 16 residues. CDR3 DNA sequence: TGCGCCAGCAGCGGAAGGCTAGCGGGGGGATACAATGAGCAGTTCTTC. Translated, it gives CASSGRLAGGYNEQFF.

CDR3 DNA: TGCAGCGTCATACATCCGCCGATAACCTACGAGCAGTACTTC. Its protein is CSVIHPPITYEQYF. The rearrangement uses TRBV29-1 and TRBJ2-7, with unresolved D. Germline V gene data show CDR1 as SQVTM and CDR2 as ANQGSEA. V was trimmed by 6 bases and J by 2 bases, leaving 17 bases between them. The CDR3 has 14 residues.

The chain joins TRBV13 to TRBJ2-7, with D maybe TRBD2 (6 bases). The V end was cut by 5 bases, the J end by 5 bases, with 13 bases between. The CDR3 length is 13 residues. The V gene's germline CDR1 is PRHDT and CDR2 FYEKMQ (reference sequence). CDR3 nucleotide sequence: TGTGCCAGCAGCCCCCCGCAGCGGGACGAGCAGTACTTC. The encoded protein is CASSPPQRDEQYF.

The chain links TRBV4-3 to TRBJ2-7; a possible D gene is TRBD1 (5 bases). This CDR3 comprises 14 residues. Germline loops: CDR1 LGHNA, CDR2 YSLEER. Trimming removed 0 bases from V and 3 bases from J, with 9 bases in between. In DNA, the CDR3 is TGCGCCAGCAGCCAAGATCGACAGATCTACGAGCAGTACTTC. It encodes CASSQDRQIYEQYF.

This sequence joins TRBV7-9 and TRBJ2-5, with D possibly matching TRBD2 (5 bases). The germline V gene has CDR1 SEHNR and CDR2 FQNEAQ (reference sequence). This CDR3 has 13 residues. V lost 6 bases and J 2 bases, leaving 10 bases between the germline ends. The CDR3 loop reads CASRQSGQETQYF. The DNA of the CDR3 is TGTGCCAGCAGACAAAGCGGACAAGAGACCCAGTACTTC.

This clone has only a few counts. V is TRBV7-8 and J is TRBJ2-7; 10 nucleotides agree with TRBD1. J lost 6 bases, V lost 6 bases, and 8 bases had no gene match. CDR1 and CDR2 (germline): SGHVS, FQNEAQ. This CDR3 comprises 14 residues. The CDR3 DNA reads TGTGCCAGCAGTTTCGGGACAGGGGTTGGCGAGCAGTACTTC. Its protein product is CASSFGTGVGEQYF. The full variable domain, its missing parts supplied by reference TRBV7-8 and TRBJ2-7, is GAGVSQSPRYKVAKRGQDVALRCDPISGHVSLFWYQQALGQGPEFLTYFQNEAQLDKSGLPSDRFFAERPEGSVSTLKIQRTQQEDSAVYLCASSFGTGVGEQYFGPGTRLTVT.

The table lists this clone with a few counts. The V gene is TRBV30, the J gene TRBJ1-2; D unresolved. The V gene's germline CDR1 is GTSNPN and CDR2 SVGIG (reference sequence). Trimming took 1 base from V and 3 from J, leaving 6 bases between them. This CDR3 contains 12 residues. CDR3 nucleotide sequence: TGTGCCTGGAGTGGCGGATACTATGGCTACACCTTC. It codes for CAWSGGYYGYTF.